This T cell receptor beta chain derives from a study of CXCR3-negative and CXCR3-positive naive CD8 T cells. Broader study findings: For CXCR3-positive naive cells, TRB CDR3s were more hydrophobic than those of CXCR3-negative naive cells.

Researchers prepared the TRB cDNA libraries using 5' RACE with UMI labels. TCRdb re-analyzed the 5' RACE reads; it lists each CDR3 protein once, without DNA. Its listing shows about 150,000 distinct CDR3 sequences. Note on this clonotype: Its antigen is unknown.

Germline CDR1 SGHAT, CDR2 FQNNGV. This CDR3 spans 15 amino acids. The TCR comes from a human donor in good health. Some clones in this sample may be carry-over from other donors' samples. The rearrangement uses TRBV11-2 and TRBJ2-3; the D call from TCRdb, TRBD1, cannot be confirmed without DNA. The sample consisted of naive CXCR3+ CD8+ T cells from blood. Subset noted: CD45RO-CCR7+CD27+CD95- naive CD8+ T cells expressing CXCR3 (TNR3+). CDR3 loop: CASSPLLGYTDTQYF.